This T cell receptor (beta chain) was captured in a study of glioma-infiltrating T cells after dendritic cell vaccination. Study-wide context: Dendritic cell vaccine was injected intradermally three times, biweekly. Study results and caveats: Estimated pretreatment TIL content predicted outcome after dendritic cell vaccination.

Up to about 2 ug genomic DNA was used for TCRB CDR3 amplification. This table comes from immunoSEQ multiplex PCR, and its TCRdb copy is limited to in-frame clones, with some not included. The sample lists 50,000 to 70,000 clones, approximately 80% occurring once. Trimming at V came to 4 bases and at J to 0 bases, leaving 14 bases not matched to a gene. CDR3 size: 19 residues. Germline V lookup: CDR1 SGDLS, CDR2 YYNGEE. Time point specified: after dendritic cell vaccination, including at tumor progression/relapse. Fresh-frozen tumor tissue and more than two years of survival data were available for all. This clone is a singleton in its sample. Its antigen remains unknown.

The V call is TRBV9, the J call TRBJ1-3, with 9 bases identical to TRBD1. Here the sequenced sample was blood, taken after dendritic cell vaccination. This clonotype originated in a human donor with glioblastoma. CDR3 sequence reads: CASSPRDRAGLNSGNTIYF. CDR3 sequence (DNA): TGTGCCAGCAGCCCGCGGGACAGGGCAGGGCTCAACTCTGGAAACACCATATATTTT.